This TCR beta chain was sequenced for a study of Ad26.COV2.S vaccination and SARS-CoV-2 variants. At the level of the study: Enrollment placed the donor in the COV1001 Ad26.COV2.S trial arm.

The treatment denotes: 15 to 20 received Ad26.COV2.S at low or high dose, single or two shots; five or six received placebo; per-sample allocation not given. After the first vaccine or placebo injection, samples were drawn on day 63. Assay used: immunoSEQ multiplex PCR; TCRdb lists only in-frame clones, some missing. The sample holds about 480,000 clones, roughly 89% seen once. Germline-derived CDR1 and CDR2 are DFQATT and SNEGSKA (reference sequence). The V and J ends lost 5 bases and 10 bases respectively, with 14 bases between them. This CDR3 is built from 11 residues. The starting material was peripheral blood, obtained in a trial of Ad26.COV2.S vaccine versus placebo. The chain links TRBV20-1 to TRBJ1-1; D is perhaps TRBD1 (5 bases). The origin of this receptor is a person aged 18-60 years who received the Ad26.COV2.S COVID-19 vaccine or a placebo. CDR3: CSARVGAGAFF. The DNA of the CDR3 is TGCAGTGCTCGTGTCGGGGCTGGAGCTTTCTTT.